These 3 T cell receptor beta chains share one sample of origin, sequenced in a study of shared clonotypes between healthy human individuals. Terminally differentiated effector memory CD45RA+ cells were excluded by CCR7 positive selection of CD45RO-negative cells. The assay was immunoSEQ multiplex PCR, and TCRdb's table has in-frame clones only and misses some. The repertoire has roughly 810,000 clones, 96% of them found once; the top ten carry around 0.21%. Sequencing was performed on naive CD8+ T cells sorted from blood. Receptors originate from a man aged 25 to 45 in good health.

The chain recombines TRBV7-6 with TRBJ1-1; D may be TRBD1 (5 bases). V lost 7 bases to trimming and J lost 4 bases, with 13 bases between them. Germline V gene data show CDR1 as SGHVS and CDR2 as FNYEAQ. This CDR3 comprises 13 residues. CDR3 DNA sequence: TGTGCCAGCATTGCTGGGGGTTTCACTGAAGCTTTCTTT. This codes for CASIAGGFTEAFF.

In regard to this clone: Other DNA sequences in this sample translate to the same CDR3. The V and J genes are TRBV28 and TRBJ2-3, with TRBD2 identical over 10 bases. Per the germline V gene, CDR1 is MDHEN and CDR2 is SYDVKM. This CDR3 has 15 residues. The V gene end was trimmed by 2 bases and the J gene end by 3 bases; junction bases not matched to a gene: 2. CDR3 bases: TGTGCCAGCAGTTTAGGACTAGCGGATACAGATACGCAGTATTTT. It specifies CASSLGLADTDTQYF.

The rearrangement joins TRBV28 to TRBJ2-1; possible D gene TRBD1, 7 bases. The germline V gene encodes CDR1 MDHEN and CDR2 SYDVKM. Trimming left V 5 bases short and J 8 bases short, with 16 bases between. The CDR3 runs 14 residues. In DNA form, the CDR3 reads TGTGCCAGCAGTCCCAGGGGGGCCAACCATGAGCAGTTCTTC. Amino acids: CASSPRGANHEQFF.